These T cell receptor beta chains were read from a single sample in a study of cytomegalovirus exposure and HLA in healthy donors. This table comes from immunoSEQ multiplex PCR, and its TCRdb copy is limited to in-frame clones, with some not included. The table includes roughly 120,000 clones, roughly 70% detected once. Sequencing input: PBMCs. The receptor source for this set is a man aged 18 to 30 in good health and CMV-seropositive. Each CDR3 is given with its conserved first and last residue. The D gene is left open where the match is weak. Clone size is given for some rows only: seen once, a few or many times, or a class if the clone is expanded.

J | D | V | size | CDR3 | DNA
TRBJ2-2 | NA | TRBV5-1 | NA | CASSLGVANTGELFF | TGCGCCAGCAGCTTGGGTGTGGCAAACACCGGGGAGCTGTTTTTT
TRBJ2-7 | NA | TRBV29-1 | few | CSVRFTGHSYEQYF | TGCAGCGTCCGTTTCACAGGGCACTCCTACGAGCAGTACTTC
TRBJ1-6 | TRBD1 | TRBV11-3 | NA | CASSLRGLNSPLHF | TGTGCCAGCAGCTTAAGGGGGCTGAATTCACCCCTCCACTTT
TRBJ2-3 | NA | TRBV4-1 | NA | CASSQVASDTQYF | TGCGCCAGCAGCCAAGTAGCCTCAGATACGCAGTATTTT
TRBJ1-5 | NA | TRBV6-1 | NA | CASRVEDNNQPQHF | TGTGCCAGCAGGGTGGAAGACAACAATCAGCCCCAGCATTTT
TRBJ2-7 | TRBD1 | TRBV10-2 | NA | CASSESWTGDHEQYF | TGCGCCAGCAGTGAGTCCTGGACAGGGGACCACGAGCAGTACTTC
TRBJ1-1 | NA | TRBV7-6 | NA | CASSPPSGRTATTEAFF | TGTGCCAGCAGCCCCCCTTCAGGGCGGACGGCGACGACTGAAGCTTTCTTT
TRBJ2-7 | TRBD2 | TRBV6-5 | NA | CASSPTGTSEYEQYF | TGTGCCAGCAGTCCTACCGGGACTAGTGAGTACGAGCAGTACTTC
TRBJ1-2 | TRBD1 | TRBV6-5 | NA | CASSLAGQRINYGYTF | TGTGCCAGCAGTTTGGCGGGACAGAGAATTAACTATGGCTACACCTTC
TRBJ1-1 | TRBD1 | TRBV10-2 | NA | CASSGGQGLWNTEAFF | TGCGCCAGCAGTGGGGGACAGGGGTTATGGAACACTGAAGCTTTCTTT
TRBJ2-5 | NA | TRBV5-7 | NA | CASTGVGGRDLQTQYF | TGTGCCAGCACCGGGGTGGGGGGGCGCGACTTGCAGACCCAGTACTTC
TRBJ2-1 | TRBD2 | TRBV5-1 | few | CASSLEGRGATKISYNEQFF | TGCGCCAGCAGCTTGGAGGGGCGGGGGGCCACCAAAATCTCCTACAATGAGCAGTTCTTC
TRBJ2-2 | TRBD2 | TRBV4-1 | once | CASSQGSSGGPRAGELFF | TGCGCCAGCAGCCAAGGTTCTAGCGGGGGTCCGAGGGCCGGGGAGCTGTTTTTT
TRBJ1-1 | NA | TRBV11-2 | NA | CASRPGGTGNTEAFF | TGTGCCAGCAGGCCCGGAGGGACGGGGAACACTGAAGCTTTCTTT
TRBJ2-7 | TRBD1 | TRBV5-6 | NA | CASSRQGFSYEQYF | TGTGCCAGCAGCCGACAGGGGTTTTCCTACGAGCAGTACTTC
TRBJ2-5 | TRBD1 | TRBV5-1 | NA | CASSLAIGGLETQYF | TGCGCCAGCAGCTTGGCTATAGGGGGCCTCGAGACCCAGTACTTC
TRBJ1-5 | NA | TRBV19 | NA | CASSYLWGLNQPQHF | TGTGCCAGTAGCTATCTATGGGGACTCAATCAGCCCCAGCATTTT
TRBJ2-1 | NA | TRBV7-7 | NA | CASSLELAPYNEQFF | TGTGCCAGCAGCTTAGAATTGGCCCCCTACAATGAGCAGTTCTTC
TRBJ2-3 | NA | TRBV6-5 | NA | CASSTGTSTDTQYF | TGTGCCAGCAGCACCGGGACTAGCACAGATACGCAGTATTTT
TRBJ2-5 | NA | TRBV25-1 | NA | CASSQGRKQETQYF | TGTGCCAGCAGTCAGGGCAGAAAGCAAGAGACCCAGTACTTC
TRBJ1-2 | NA | TRBV10-1 | few | CASSDADYYGYTF | TGCGCCAGCAGTGACGCGGATTACTATGGCTACACCTTC
TRBJ2-7 | NA | TRBV28 | few | CASVPGNFYEQYF | TGTGCCAGCGTTCCGGGAAATTTTTACGAGCAGTACTTC
TRBJ1-1 | NA | TRBV11-2 | NA | CASSLPPGPEAFF | TGTGCCAGCAGCTTACCTCCAGGGCCTGAAGCTTTCTTT
TRBJ1-6 | NA | TRBV2 | NA | CASSEEDTPANSPLHF | TGTGCCAGCAGTGAAGAGGACACCCCAGCAAATTCACCCCTCCACTTT
TRBJ1-1 | NA | TRBV7-9 | once | CSSSLGRARVTEAFF | TGTTCCAGCAGCTTAGGTCGGGCGAGGGTGACTGAAGCTTTCTTT
TRBJ2-5 | TRBD1 | TRBV9 | NA | CASSVVDRVGETQYF | TGTGCCAGCAGCGTAGTGGACAGGGTGGGTGAGACCCAGTACTTC
TRBJ2-7 | NA | TRBV11-3 | NA | CASSSLFTGSYYEQYF | TGTGCCAGCAGCTCCTTATTCACGGGTAGCTACTACGAGCAGTACTTC
TRBJ1-5 | NA | TRBV28 | NA | CASSLSRGWAQHF | TGTGCCAGCAGTTTATCTAGGGGGTGGGCCCAGCATTTT
TRBJ2-1 | NA | TRBV4-1 | few | CASSQAGVWLPEQFF | TGCGCCAGCAGCCAAGCAGGGGTGTGGCTTCCTGAGCAGTTCTTC
TRBJ2-1 | TRBD1 | TRBV6-5 | NA | CASSSVDRDHEQFF | TGTGCCAGCAGTTCCGTGGACAGGGATCATGAGCAGTTCTTC
TRBJ1-5 | NA | TRBV25-1 | NA | CASSVWGSNQPQHF | TGTGCCAGCAGTGTTTGGGGCTCTAATCAGCCCCAGCATTTT
TRBJ1-3 | TRBD1 | TRBV14 | NA | CASRSRGPGNTIYF | TGTGCCAGCCGAAGCAGGGGGCCTGGAAACACCATATATTTT
TRBJ1-2 | TRBD1 | TRBV9 | few | CASGTGMGNYGYTF | TGTGCCAGCGGGACAGGGATGGGTAACTATGGCTACACCTTC
TRBJ1-6 | NA | TRBV2 | once | CASRRRGREGNSPLHF | TGTGCCAGCAGGAGGCGGGGCAGGGAGGGGAATTCACCCCTCCACTTT
TRBJ2-7 | NA | TRBV28 | few | CASSPPTYEQYF | TGTGCCAGCAGCCCCCCCACCTACGAGCAGTACTTC
TRBJ1-1 | TRBD1 | TRBV6-5 | NA | CASRSTTGEAFF | TGTGCCAGCAGAAGTACGACAGGGGAAGCTTTCTTT
TRBJ2-4 | NA | TRBV5-1 | few | CASSPPLQGFAKNIQYF | TGCGCCAGCAGCCCCCCACTACAGGGTTTCGCCAAAAACATTCAGTACTTC
TRBJ2-7 | NA | TRBV29-1 | NA | CSVESVTSYEQYF | TGCAGCGTTGAATCGGTTACCTCCTACGAGCAGTACTTC
TRBJ1-4 | NA | TRBV19 | few | CASTPQGSNEKLFF | TGTGCCAGTACCCCACAGGGTTCAAATGAAAAACTGTTTTTT
TRBJ2-7 | NA | TRBV11-3 | few | CASSLDRDYEQYF | TGTGCCAGCAGCTTAGACAGGGACTACGAGCAGTACTTC
TRBJ1-6 | NA | TRBV7-9 | few | CASRQAGRPLHF | TGTGCCAGCAGACAAGCAGGGAGGCCCCTCCACTTT
TRBJ1-1 | TRBD1 | TRBV5-1 | NA | CASSPSQGVNTEAFF | TGCGCCAGCAGCCCTTCACAGGGGGTGAACACTGAAGCTTTCTTT
TRBJ1-2 | NA | TRBV5-1 | NA | CASSQDPAGVYNGYTF | TGCGCCAGCAGCCAGGACCCCGCAGGGGTTTATAATGGCTACACCTTC